Presented here are 14 T cell receptor beta chains from one specimen sequenced in a study of blood T cell repertoires in COVID-19. Profiled with immunoSEQ multiplex PCR; TCRdb holds only in-frame clones, not every one. This sample carries about 270,000 clones, roughly 90% of them seen once, and the ten largest clones take 2.5% to 3%. Material: PBMCs or T cells enriched from blood (not recorded which). These TCRs come from a man aged 35 to 55 who had been exposed to COVID-19.

This chain links TRBV19 with TRBJ2-1; 9 positions match TRBD2. This CDR3 comprises 16 residues. J gave up 9 bases and V 1 base, and 10 bases lay outside the gene matches. Germline CDR1 and CDR2: LNHDA and SQIVND (reference sequence). CDR3 nucleotides: TGTGCCAGTAGTATAGTAGCGGGAGATTTTGGACGTGAGCAGTTCTTC. Translated: CASSIVAGDFGREQFF.

The chain uses TRBV10-1 and TRBJ2-7; TRBD1 matches at 9 bases. J was trimmed by 3 bases and V by 6 bases; bases with no gene match: 3. The CDR3 loop spans 13 amino acids. Looked up from germline, CDR1 is WNHNN and CDR2 is SYGVQD (reference sequence). The CDR3 here is CASSADRGYEQYF. Here the CDR3 DNA reads TGCGCCAGCAGCGCGGACAGGGGCTACGAGCAGTACTTC.

This clone occurred once. This chain links TRBV15 with TRBJ1-5, with a possible D match to TRBD1 (5 bases). Germline lookup yields CDR1 LNHNV and CDR2 YYDKDF (reference sequence). V was pared by 8 bases and J by 7 bases, with 18 bases between. The CDR3 has 14 amino acids. The CDR3, as DNA: TGTGCCACCGGGGCGGGGATATCTGAACAGCCCCAGCATTTT. Amino acids: CATGAGISEQPQHF.

The chain employs TRBV10-3 and TRBJ2-1; no firm D call. The germline V gene encodes CDR1 ENHRY and CDR2 SYGVKD. CDR3 length: 14 residues. V dropped 2 bases and J dropped 1 base, with 6 bases sitting between them. Written as DNA, the CDR3 is TGTGCCATCAGTGAGCCCGGGTCCTACAATGAGCAGTTCTTC. It translates to CAISEPGSYNEQFF.

The chain is built from TRBV9 and TRBJ2-1; 11 bases fit TRBD2. The CDR3 is made up of 16 amino acids. Germline V gene data show CDR1 as SGDLS and CDR2 as YYNGEE. The V gene end was trimmed by 3 bases and the J gene end by 2 bases; junction bases not matched to a gene: 4. The CDR3 DNA is TGTGCCAGCAGCGGTCTAGCGGGAGGCCCCTACAATGAGCAGTTCTTC. It codes for CASSGLAGGPYNEQFF.

This sequence joins TRBV27 and TRBJ1-5; D gene uncertain. CDR3 length equals 14 residues. V lost 0 bases to trimming and J lost 6 bases, with 9 bases between them. Germline V CDR1 and CDR2: MNHEY, SMNVEV (reference sequence). The CDR3 coding sequence is TGTGCCAGCAGTTTATCGCCGTCGGGTCAGCCCCAGCATTTT. Protein: CASSLSPSGQPQHF.

The J gene is TRBJ2-3, the V gene TRBV7-3; no clear D. CDR3 length: 14 amino acids. V lost 5 bases and J 0 bases, leaving 9 bases between the germline ends. Germline V CDR1 and CDR2: SGHTA, FQGTGA. CDR3 region: CASSLSPSTDTQYF. The DNA for the CDR3 is TGTGCCAGCAGCCTTTCTCCTAGCACAGATACGCAGTATTTT.

The chain links TRBV5-8 to TRBJ1-1, with D perhaps matching TRBD1 (6 bases). Germline values: CDR1 SGHTS, CDR2 YDEGEE. Between the trimmed V and J ends, which lost 4 bases and 4 bases, there was a span of 14 bases. CDR3 length equals 14 residues. CDR3 coding DNA: TGTGCCAGCAGCCACCCAGGGGTTGGCACTGAAGCTTTCTTT. It codes for CASSHPGVGTEAFF.

The chain links TRBV6-5 to TRBJ1-4, with D perhaps matching TRBD1 (5 bases). The CDR3 contains 16 residues. Trimming stripped 4 bases from V and 3 bases from J, with 15 bases between. Germline values: CDR1 MNHEY, CDR2 SVGAGI. As DNA, the CDR3 is TGTGCCAGCAGTTCACTGGGGGGGGTTGCTAATGAAAAACTGTTTTTT. Protein sequence: CASSSLGGVANEKLFF.

This chain connects TRBV28 to TRBJ2-1; 12 bases match TRBD2. V dropped 4 bases and J dropped 7; count of bases not matched to a gene: 8. This CDR3 contains 16 residues. The germline V gene encodes CDR1 MDHEN and CDR2 SYDVKM. The CDR3 region is CASSSPSGRAYNEQFF. The CDR3 DNA follows: TGTGCCAGCAGTTCACCTAGCGGGAGGGCGTATAATGAGCAGTTCTTC.

The CDR3 region is CASSSPSGRGNNEQFF. CDR3 bases: TGTGCCAGCAGTTCCCCCTCCGGGAGAGGTAACAATGAGCAGTTCTTC. The gene calls are TRBV28 and TRBJ2-1; the D gene is possibly TRBD2 (6 bases). The CDR3 contains 16 residues. V was trimmed by 4 bases and J by 5 bases, leaving 18 bases between them. Germline V gene sequence: CDR1 MDHEN, CDR2 SYDVKM.

This clone was seen a handful of times. The genes are TRBV4-2 and TRBJ1-3; TRBD1 might be the D (6 bases). The V gene's germline CDR1 is LGHNA and CDR2 YNFKEQ. The CDR3 runs to 15 residues. Trimming removed 4 bases at V and 5 bases at J, with 15 bases between. The CDR3 protein is CASSPQRTDRNTIYF. The CDR3 coding sequence is TGTGCCAGCAGCCCTCAAAGGACAGATAGAAACACCATATATTTT.

V is TRBV5-6 and J is TRBJ1-5; D not certain. The V end lost 1 base, the J end lost 0 bases, and 11 bases lay between the germline ends. This CDR3 has 16 residues. Looked up from germline, CDR1 is SGHDT and CDR2 is YYEEEE. CDR3 in amino acids: CASSLWAVLSNQPQHF. The CDR3 nucleotides read TGTGCCAGCAGCTTGTGGGCAGTACTTAGCAATCAGCCCCAGCATTTT.

The chain links TRBV10-3 to TRBJ2-3; 7 bases align to TRBD2. This CDR3 has 15 residues. V shed 4 bases, J shed 0 bases, and the junction held 4 bases outside the gene matches. The germline CDR1 and CDR2 sequences are ENHRY and SYGVKD. The CDR3 protein is CAISGKAGSTDTQYF. In nucleotides, the CDR3 is TGTGCCATCAGTGGGAAAGCGGGAAGCACAGATACGCAGTATTTT.